This T cell receptor (beta chain) was documented in a study of blood T cell repertoires in COVID-19. Assay used: immunoSEQ multiplex PCR; TCRdb lists only in-frame clones, some missing. The data contain some 130,000 clones, 80% to 85% of them singletons. This receptor was obtained from a man younger than 45 who had recovered from COVID-19. What was sequenced was PBMCs or T cells enriched from blood (not recorded which).

The CDR3 loop is CASSFGAEPYNEQFF. In DNA form, the CDR3 reads TGTGCCAGCAGCTTTGGAGCGGAGCCCTACAATGAGCAGTTCTTC. This chain joins TRBV7-3 and TRBJ2-1, with D tentatively TRBD2 (5 bases). This CDR3 region has 15 residues. Germline V lookup: CDR1 SGHTA, CDR2 FQGTGA. V dropped 3 bases and J dropped 2 bases, with 11 bases sitting between them.